One and the same sample provided the 25 T cell receptor beta chains below, sequenced in a study of blood T cell repertoires in COVID-19. The repertoire was sequenced with immunoSEQ multiplex PCR; TCRdb's copy has only in-frame clones and lacks some. The table records 310,000 or so clones, roughly 90% of them present only once. Sequencing input: PBMCs or T cells enriched from blood (not recorded which). Receptors were obtained from a young woman with acute COVID-19.

The rearrangement joins TRBV6-5 to TRBJ1-1; 9 bases match TRBD1. V was clipped by 4 bases and J by 10 bases; unmatched bases: 10. Germline lookup yields CDR1 MNHEY and CDR2 SVGAGI. The CDR3 loop spans 14 amino acids. The CDR3 DNA reads TGTGCCAGCAGTTCGACAGGGGGGGAATTCGGAGCTTTCTTT. Its translation is CASSSTGGEFGAFF.

The sample holds one count of this clone. The V gene is TRBV2, the J gene TRBJ2-6; D may be TRBD2 (7 bases). The germline V gene has CDR1 SNHLY and CDR2 FYNNEI. The CDR3 totals 16 residues. With 4 bases removed from V and 0 bases from J, the gap between germline ends came to 10 bases. For the CDR3, the DNA is TGTGCCAGCAGTGTGGGGGGGGCCTCTGGGGCCAACGTCCTGACTTTC. Protein sequence: CASSVGGASGANVLTF.

V and J are TRBV7-9 and TRBJ2-1; D is uncertain. Germline CDR1 reads SEHNR; CDR2 reads FQNEAQ (reference sequence). Trimming removed 1 base at V and 4 bases at J, with 8 bases between. The length of the CDR3 is 14 residues. DNA of the CDR3: TGTGCCAGCAGCTTAGGGCAGGTGTACAATGAGCAGTTCTTC. It codes for CASSLGQVYNEQFF. The full variable domain, completed using reference TRBV7-9 and TRBJ2-1, is DTGVSQNPRHKITKRGQNVTFRCDPISEHNRLYWYRQTLGQGPEFLTYFQNEAQLEKSRLLSDRFSAERPKGSFSTLEIQRTEQGDSAMYLCASSLGQVYNEQFFGPGTRLTVL.

The chain links TRBV6-5 to TRBJ1-5; unclear D gene. Germline CDR1 reads MNHEY; CDR2 reads SVGAGI. The V gene lost 6 bases and the J gene lost 4 bases, with 16 bases spanning the gap. CDR3 length: 15 amino acids. CDR3 amino acids: CASSPARVLNQPQHF. CDR3 coding DNA: TGTGCCAGCAGCCCCGCACGGGTTCTAAATCAGCCCCAGCATTTT.

The V gene is TRBV27, the J gene TRBJ1-1; unclear D gene. The CDR3 length is 17 residues. V was shortened by 1 base and J by 1 base, with 16 bases between the two germline ends. From germline, CDR1 is MNHEY and CDR2 SMNVEV (reference sequence). The CDR3, as DNA: TGTGCCAGCAGTTTATTTGGGGTCGGGGTAAGGAACACTGAAGCTTTCTTT. Protein sequence: CASSLFGVGVRNTEAFF.

The chain has TRBV7-8 and TRBJ2-2, with TRBD2 matching over 10 bases. The J segment lost 7 bases and the V segment lost 2 bases, leaving 10 bases of the junction unmatched. CDR1 and CDR2 (germline): SGHVS, FQNEAQ. The CDR3 is 17 residues long. The CDR3, as DNA: TGTGCCAGCAGCTTAAACCCTAGCGGGAGTCGGGTCGGGGAGCTGTTTTTT. Translated: CASSLNPSGSRVGELFF.

The chain is built from TRBV10-2 and TRBJ2-3; 10 bases line up with TRBD2. This CDR3 is 19 amino acids long. The ends lost 4 bases at V and 2 bases at J; junction bases unmatched: 15. Germline lookup yields CDR1 WSHSY and CDR2 SAAADI. CDR3 loop: CASSGGLAGASRITDTQYF. Written as DNA, the CDR3 is TGCGCCAGCAGTGGCGGCCTAGCGGGAGCATCTAGAATCACAGATACGCAGTATTTT.

The chain employs TRBV7-9 and TRBJ2-1; TRBD2 aligns across 7 bases. This CDR3 spans 14 amino acids. Germline V gene lookup returns CDR1 SEHNR and CDR2 FQNEAQ (reference sequence). The J segment lost 8 bases and the V segment lost 4 bases, leaving 8 bases of the junction unmatched. CDR3 nucleotides: TGTGCCAGCAGCTCCCTCAGCGGGGTAGATGAGCAGTTCTTC. Its protein is CASSSLSGVDEQFF. Drawing the rest from reference TRBV7-9 and TRBJ2-1, the complete variable domain is DTGVSQNPRHKITKRGQNVTFRCDPISEHNRLYWYRQTLGQGPEFLTYFQNEAQLEKSRLLSDRFSAERPKGSFSTLEIQRTEQGDSAMYLCASSSLSGVDEQFFGPGTRLTVL.

The chain carries TRBV7-2 and TRBJ1-2, with TRBD1 matching over 9 bases. Germline V CDR1 and CDR2: SGHTA, FQGNSA. This CDR3 spans 16 amino acids. J lost 8 bases, V lost 5 bases, and 15 bases had no gene match. The CDR3 region is CASSPRERQGGQGYTF. CDR3 DNA: TGTGCCAGCAGCCCGAGAGAGAGACAGGGGGGTCAAGGCTACACCTTC.

In this sample, this clone turned up once. The rearrangement joins TRBV28 to TRBJ1-5, with TRBD1 matching 8 bases. Germline V gene data show CDR1 as MDHEN and CDR2 as SYDVKM. The CDR3 length is 16 residues. J lost 0 bases, V lost 6 bases, and 7 bases had no gene match. The CDR3 bases are TGTGCCAGCAGCAAAACAGGGGGTGGTAGCAATCAGCCCCAGCATTTT. Its protein product is CASSKTGGGSNQPQHF.

This sequence joins TRBV7-8 and TRBJ2-1; 8 bases fit TRBD1. This CDR3 has 18 residues. Per the germline V gene, CDR1 is SGHVS and CDR2 is FQNEAQ. With 0 bases clipped from V and 0 bases from J, the junction kept 7 bases outside the gene matches. The CDR3 protein is CASSLARDRGSSYNEQFF. CDR3 in DNA: TGTGCCAGCAGCTTAGCACGAGACAGGGGAAGCTCCTACAATGAGCAGTTCTTC.

The gene calls are TRBV5-1 and TRBJ2-2; 10 bases map to TRBD1. With V trimmed by 3 bases and J by 5 bases, 1 base remained unmatched. This CDR3 has 14 amino acids. Germline V lookup: CDR1 SGHRS, CDR2 YFSETQ. CDR3 sequence: CASSWGQGTGELFF. The CDR3, as DNA: TGCGCCAGCAGCTGGGGACAGGGGACCGGGGAGCTGTTTTTT.

The V and J genes are TRBV18 and TRBJ2-7, with 7 bases that match TRBD1. The germline CDR1 and CDR2 sequences are KGHSH and LQKENI. The CDR3 sequence is 15 residues long. V was pared by 0 bases and J by 5 bases, with 7 bases of the junction left unmatched. The CDR3 protein is CASSPPGTVFHEQYF. In DNA form, the CDR3 reads TGTGCCAGCTCACCACCAGGGACAGTCTTCCACGAGCAGTACTTC.

The V and J genes are TRBV6-6 and TRBJ2-1, with D perhaps matching TRBD2 (6 bases). Germline values: CDR1 MNHNY, CDR2 SVGAGI (reference sequence). Deletions cut 4 bases from V and 6 bases from J, with 13 bases between. This CDR3 has 14 residues. The CDR3 loop is CASSSVRGSNEQFF. The CDR3 region has the DNA TGTGCCAGCAGTTCGGTGCGGGGATCCAATGAGCAGTTCTTC.

This clone was seen just once. This chain joins TRBV27 and TRBJ2-7; perhaps TRBD2 as D (6 bases). Germline CDR1 MNHEY, CDR2 SMNVEV (reference sequence). Between the trimmed V and J ends, which lost 4 bases and 2 bases, there was a span of 12 bases. The CDR3 sequence is 14 residues long. The CDR3: CASSSGTSTYEQYF. CDR3 in DNA: TGTGCCAGCAGTTCCGGGACTTCAACCTACGAGCAGTACTTC.

This clone was counted between two and nine times. The J gene is TRBJ1-2, the V gene TRBV19; 8 bases are a match to TRBD1. Trimming at V came to 5 bases and at J to 5 bases, leaving 10 bases not matched to a gene. This CDR3 is 15 amino acids long. The germline gives CDR1 LNHDA, CDR2 SQIVND (reference sequence). CDR3 coding DNA: TGTGCCAGTAGTGACCCCGGGACAGGTGATTATGGCTACACCTTC. Translated, it gives CASSDPGTGDYGYTF.

This chain uses TRBV4-1 with TRBJ2-1; D uncertain. The CDR3 runs 13 residues. V gave up 0 bases and J gave up 9 bases, with 9 bases separating them. Germline V gene sequence: CDR1 MGHRA, CDR2 YSYEKL. CDR3 region: CASSQDGSGEQFF. In DNA form, the CDR3 reads TGCGCCAGCAGCCAAGACGGGTCGGGTGAGCAGTTCTTC.

This chain connects TRBV12-3 or TRBV12-4 to TRBJ2-5; D is unclear. The CDR3 is 12 residues long. Deletions cut 4 bases from V and 2 bases from J, with 5 bases between. The CDR3 region is CASSSGQETQYF. The DNA for the CDR3 is TGTGCCAGCAGTTCGGGTCAAGAGACCCAGTACTTC.

The V call is TRBV24-1, the J call TRBJ2-3; D perhaps matches TRBD2 (7 bases). V lost 6 bases and J lost 0, with 12 bases in between. The CDR3 sequence is 15 residues long. Germline values: CDR1 KGHDR, CDR2 SFDVKD. In DNA form, the CDR3 reads TGTGCCACCAGTAGGGGGGGAACTAGCACAGATACGCAGTATTTT. Encoded protein: CATSRGGTSTDTQYF.

The V call is TRBV7-2, the J call TRBJ2-5, with D uncertain. The CDR3 is made up of 11 amino acids. CDR1 and CDR2 from the germline V gene are SGHTA and FQGNSA. The ends were cut back, 4 bases at V and 5 bases at J, with 5 bases in the middle. The CDR3: CASSSSETQYF. For the CDR3, the DNA is TGTGCCAGCAGCTCGTCCGAGACCCAGTACTTC.

About this clone: The sample holds other DNA sequences that translate to the same CDR3. This chain connects TRBV29-1 to TRBJ1-2; weak D call: TRBD1 (5 bases). The CDR3 has 15 amino acids. V was clipped by 0 bases and J by 4 bases, with 15 bases between them. Germline assignment: CDR1 SQVTM and CDR2 ANQGSEA. This chain's CDR3 is CSVEDRRGGGYGYTF. CDR3 DNA: TGCAGCGTTGAAGATCGGAGGGGCGGAGGCTATGGCTACACCTTC.

V gene TRBV18 combines with J gene TRBJ1-2; possibly TRBD1 for D (5 bases). V dropped 1 base and J dropped 7 bases, with 7 bases sitting between them. Germline V gene lookup returns CDR1 KGHSH and CDR2 LQKENI. The CDR3 sequence is 12 residues long. The DNA of the CDR3 is TGTGCCAGCTCACCACAGGGGTTTGGCTACACCTTC. It specifies CASSPQGFGYTF.

This chain uses TRBV30 with TRBJ1-5, with D perhaps TRBD1 (5 bases). Trimming stripped 0 bases from V and 1 base from J, with 10 bases between. The CDR3 covers 15 residues. CDR1 GTSNPN and CDR2 SVGIG come from the germline V gene (reference sequence). CDR3 coding DNA: TGTGCCTGGAGTGTGGGGGGACCAAGCAATCAGCCCCAGCATTTT. Translation gives CAWSVGGPSNQPQHF.

This clone has only one observation. This rearrangement joins TRBV19 to TRBJ1-1, with 10 positions matching TRBD1. Germline V CDR1 and CDR2: LNHDA, SQIVND (reference sequence). The CDR3 has 17 residues. The CDR3 region has the DNA TGTGGAACGCAGAACCCCCGACAGGGGGCCCTGAACACTGAAGCTTTCTTT. Its protein product is CGTQNPRQGALNTEAFF.

This clone was recorded a few times. A junction end diverges from the germline sequence, so it may reflect a read error. The V and J genes are TRBV3-1 (or the pseudogene TRBV3-2) and TRBJ2-2; D is ambiguous. In germline, CDR1 is LGHDT, CDR2 YNNKEL (reference sequence). The CDR3 has 10 residues. CDR3 loop: CGLGCGELFF. The CDR3 DNA reads TGCGGTCTCGGTTGCGGGGAGCTGTTTTTT.